A selection of T cell receptor beta chains follows, all from one sample in a study of a mutant IDH1 vaccine in newly diagnosed glioma. These TCRs are of unknown antigen specificity. The method was immunoSEQ multiplex PCR; TCRdb's version includes in-frame clones alone and lacks a portion of them. The sample lists approximately 44,000 clones; 84% were seen once. Specimen: PBMCs, collected from a glioma patient whose treatment included an IDH1 peptide vaccine. These receptors were obtained from a woman younger than 35 with glioma. Some clones in this sample may be carry-over from other donors' samples. Each CDR3 is given with its conserved first and last residue. Each record gives: D gene, clone size, V gene, J gene, CDR3 protein, CDR3 DNA. The D gene is left open where the match is weak. Not all rows give a size; the values are once, few, many and, for expanded clones, a class.

-	-	TRBV11-2	TRBJ2-3	CASSLDQGRLLPDTQYF	TGTGCCAGCAGCTTAGACCAGGGACGATTATTACCAGATACGCAGTATTTT
TRBD2	few	TRBV30	TRBJ2-2	CAWSYSGRKTGELFF	TGTGCCTGGAGTTATAGCGGGAGGAAAACCGGGGAGCTGTTTTTT
-	-	TRBV5-1	TRBJ2-2	CASSFWGALGGELFF	TGCGCCAGCAGCTTTTGGGGGGCGCTCGGCGGGGAGCTGTTTTTT
TRBD2	-	TRBV6-6	TRBJ2-1	CASHLGLAGDNEQFF	TGTGCCAGCCATCTGGGACTAGCGGGGGATAATGAGCAGTTCTTC
-	-	TRBV9	TRBJ2-1	CASSGGSGSYNEQFF	TGTGCCAGCAGCGGAGGCAGCGGCTCCTACAATGAGCAGTTCTTC
-	-	TRBV7-3	TRBJ1-6	CASSLSPNSPLHF	TGTGCCAGCAGCCTATCTCCAAACTCACCCCTCCACTTT
TRBD1	-	TRBV14	TRBJ2-6	CASSPRGQPTTF	TGTGCCAGCAGCCCCCGGGGACAGCCCACGACTTTC
-	-	TRBV16	TRBJ2-3	CASSQSGGSTDTQYF	TGTGCCAGCAGCCAATCCGGGGGCTCCACAGATACGCAGTATTTT
-	-	TRBV9	TRBJ1-5	CASSGGAGDSNQPQHF	TGTGCCAGCAGTGGTGGGGCAGGGGATAGCAATCAGCCCCAGCATTTT
-	-	TRBV19	TRBJ1-2	CASSIGVRPYTF	TGTGCCAGTAGTATAGGCGTCAGACCCTACACCTTC
-	once	TRBV5-1	TRBJ1-3	CASSGSGVSGNTIYF	TGCGCCAGCAGCGGATCAGGGGTTTCTGGAAACACCATATATTTT